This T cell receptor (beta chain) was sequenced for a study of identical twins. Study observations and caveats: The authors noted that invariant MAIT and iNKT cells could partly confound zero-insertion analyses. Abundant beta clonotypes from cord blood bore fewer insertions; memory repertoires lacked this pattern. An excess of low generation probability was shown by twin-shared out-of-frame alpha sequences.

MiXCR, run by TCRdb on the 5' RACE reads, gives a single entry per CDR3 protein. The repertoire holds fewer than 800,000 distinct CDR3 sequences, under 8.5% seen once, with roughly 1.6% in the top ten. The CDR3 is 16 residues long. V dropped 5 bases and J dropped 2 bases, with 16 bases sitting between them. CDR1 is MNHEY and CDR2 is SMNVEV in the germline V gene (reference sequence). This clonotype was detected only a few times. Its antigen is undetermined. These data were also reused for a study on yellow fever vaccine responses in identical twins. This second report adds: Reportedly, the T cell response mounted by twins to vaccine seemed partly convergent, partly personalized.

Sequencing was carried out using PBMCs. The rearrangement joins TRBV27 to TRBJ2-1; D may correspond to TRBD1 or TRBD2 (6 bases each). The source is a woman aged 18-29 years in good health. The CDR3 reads CASSPQGTGPYNEQFF. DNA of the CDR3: TGTGCCAGCAGTCCCCAGGGGACTGGTCCCTACAATGAGCAGTTCTTC.